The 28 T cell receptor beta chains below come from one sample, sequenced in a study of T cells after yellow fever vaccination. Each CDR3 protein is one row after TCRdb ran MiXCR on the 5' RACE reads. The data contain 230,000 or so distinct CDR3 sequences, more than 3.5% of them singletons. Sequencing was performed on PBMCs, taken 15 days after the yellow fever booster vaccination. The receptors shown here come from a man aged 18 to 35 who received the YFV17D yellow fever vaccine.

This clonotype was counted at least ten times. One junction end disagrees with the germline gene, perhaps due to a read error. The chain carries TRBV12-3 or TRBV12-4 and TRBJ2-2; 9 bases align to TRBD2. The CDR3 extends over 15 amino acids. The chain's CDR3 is CASRLAGANTGELFF. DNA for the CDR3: TGTGCCAGCAGATTAGCGGGGGCGAACACCGGGGAGCTGTTTTTT.

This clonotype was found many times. CDR3 protein: CSARETPGQLNTNYGYTF. Written as DNA, the CDR3 is TGCAGTGCTAGAGAAACCCCTGGACAGTTAAATACTAACTATGGCTACACCTTC. The chain uses TRBV20-1 and TRBJ1-2; a possible D gene is TRBD1 (6 bases). Germline loops: CDR1 DFQATT, CDR2 SNEGSKA (reference sequence). The CDR3 totals 18 residues. Trimming cost V 0 bases and J 0 bases, with 20 bases left between them.

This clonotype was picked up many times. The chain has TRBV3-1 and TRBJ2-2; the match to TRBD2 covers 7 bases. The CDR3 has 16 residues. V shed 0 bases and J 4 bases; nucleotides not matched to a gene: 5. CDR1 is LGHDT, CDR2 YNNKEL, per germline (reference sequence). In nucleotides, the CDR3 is TGTGCCAGCAGCCAAGAGGGCGGGGGAGGCACCGGGGAGCTGTTTTTT. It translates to CASSQEGGGGTGELFF.

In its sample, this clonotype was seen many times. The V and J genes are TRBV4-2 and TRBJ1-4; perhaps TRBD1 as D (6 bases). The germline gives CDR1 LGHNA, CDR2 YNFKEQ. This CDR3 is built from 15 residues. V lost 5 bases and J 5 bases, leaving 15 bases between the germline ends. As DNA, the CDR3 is TGTGCCAGCAGCGAAGCGACAGGAAGAAATGAAAAACTGTTTTTT. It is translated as CASSEATGRNEKLFF.

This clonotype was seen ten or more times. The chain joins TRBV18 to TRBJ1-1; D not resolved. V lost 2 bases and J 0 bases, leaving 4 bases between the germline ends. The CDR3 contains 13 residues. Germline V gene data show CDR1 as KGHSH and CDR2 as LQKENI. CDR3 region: CASSPMLNTEAFF. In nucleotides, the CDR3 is TGTGCCAGCTCACCAATGCTGAACACTGAAGCTTTCTTT.

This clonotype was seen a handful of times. CDR3 sequence reads: CASIARTSGVPSTDTQYF. The DNA for the CDR3 is TGTGCCAGCATCGCAAGGACTAGCGGAGTCCCTAGCACAGATACGCAGTATTTT. J is TRBJ2-3 and V is TRBV5-6, with 10 nucleotides matching TRBD2. Losses at the gene ends were 6 bases for V and 0 bases for J; bases not matched to a gene: 13. The V gene's germline CDR1 is SGHDT and CDR2 YYEEEE. The length of the CDR3 is 18 residues.

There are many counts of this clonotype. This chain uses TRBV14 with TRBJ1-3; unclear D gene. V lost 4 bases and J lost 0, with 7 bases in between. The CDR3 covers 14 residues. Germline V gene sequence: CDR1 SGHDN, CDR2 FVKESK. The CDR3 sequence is CASSRSYSGNTIYF. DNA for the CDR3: TGTGCCAGCAGCCGCAGTTACTCTGGAAACACCATATATTTT.

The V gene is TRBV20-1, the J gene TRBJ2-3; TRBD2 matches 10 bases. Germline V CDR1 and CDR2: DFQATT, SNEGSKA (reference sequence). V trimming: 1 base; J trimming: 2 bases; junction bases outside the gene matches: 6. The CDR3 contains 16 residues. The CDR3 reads CSARGLAGAVTDTQYF. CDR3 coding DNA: TGCAGTGCTAGAGGGCTAGCGGGGGCTGTCACAGATACGCAGTATTTT.

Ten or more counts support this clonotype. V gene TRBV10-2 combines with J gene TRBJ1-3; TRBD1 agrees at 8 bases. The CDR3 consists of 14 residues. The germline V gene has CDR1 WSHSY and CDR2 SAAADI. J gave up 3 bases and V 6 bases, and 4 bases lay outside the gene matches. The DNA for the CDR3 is TGCGCCAGCAGCAGGGGGCTGGATGGAAACACCATATATTTT. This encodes CASSRGLDGNTIYF.

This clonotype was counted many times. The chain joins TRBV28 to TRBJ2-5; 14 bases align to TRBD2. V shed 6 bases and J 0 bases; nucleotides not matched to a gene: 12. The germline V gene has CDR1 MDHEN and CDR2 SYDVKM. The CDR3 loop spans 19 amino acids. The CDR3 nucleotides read TGTGCCAGCAGCTCAGTACACGGGACTAGCGGGGGCAACCAAGAGACCCAGTACTTC. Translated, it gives CASSSVHGTSGGNQETQYF.

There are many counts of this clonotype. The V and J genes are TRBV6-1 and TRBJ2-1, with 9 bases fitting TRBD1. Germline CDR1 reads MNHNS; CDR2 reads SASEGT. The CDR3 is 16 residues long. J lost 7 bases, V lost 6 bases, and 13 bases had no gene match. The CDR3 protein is CASSSPSGTGLNEQFF. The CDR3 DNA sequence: TGTGCCAGCAGCTCACCTTCCGGGACAGGGTTAAATGAGCAGTTCTTC.

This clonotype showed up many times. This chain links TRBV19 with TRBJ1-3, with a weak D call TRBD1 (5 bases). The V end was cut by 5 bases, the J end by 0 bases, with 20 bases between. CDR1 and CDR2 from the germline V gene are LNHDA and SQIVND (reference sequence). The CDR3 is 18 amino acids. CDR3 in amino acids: CASSRAPPQATSGNTIYF. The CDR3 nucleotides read TGTGCCAGTAGTCGAGCCCCTCCACAGGCCACCTCTGGAAACACCATATATTTT.

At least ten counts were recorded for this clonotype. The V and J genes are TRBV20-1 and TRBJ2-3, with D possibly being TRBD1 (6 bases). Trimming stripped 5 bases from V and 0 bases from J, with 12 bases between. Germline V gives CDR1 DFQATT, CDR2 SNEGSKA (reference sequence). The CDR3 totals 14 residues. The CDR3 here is CSASQGPSTDTQYF. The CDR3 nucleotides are TGCAGTGCTTCTCAGGGGCCTAGCACAGATACGCAGTATTTT.

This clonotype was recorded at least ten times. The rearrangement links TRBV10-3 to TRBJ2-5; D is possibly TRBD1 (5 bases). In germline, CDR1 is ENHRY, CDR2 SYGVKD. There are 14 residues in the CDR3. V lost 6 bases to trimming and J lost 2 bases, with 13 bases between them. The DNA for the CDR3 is TGTGCCATCAGCAGGGCGACCCTACAAGAGACCCAGTACTTC. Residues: CAISRATLQETQYF.

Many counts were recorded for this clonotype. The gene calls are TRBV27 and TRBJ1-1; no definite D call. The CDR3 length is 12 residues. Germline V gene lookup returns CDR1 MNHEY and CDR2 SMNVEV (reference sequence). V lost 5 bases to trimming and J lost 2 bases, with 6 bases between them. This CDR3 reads CASSPPNTEAFF. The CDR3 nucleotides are TGTGCCAGCAGTCCTCCTAACACTGAAGCTTTCTTT.

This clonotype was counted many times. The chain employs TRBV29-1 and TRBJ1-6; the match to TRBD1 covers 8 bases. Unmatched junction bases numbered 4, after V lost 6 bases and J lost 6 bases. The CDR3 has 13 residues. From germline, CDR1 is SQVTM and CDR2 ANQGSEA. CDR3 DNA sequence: TGCAGCGTAGCCGACAGGGGTAATTCACCCCTCCACTTT. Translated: CSVADRGNSPLHF. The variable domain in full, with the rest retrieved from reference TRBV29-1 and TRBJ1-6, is SAVISQKPSRDICQRGTSLTIQCQVDSQVTMMFWYRQQPGQSLTLIATANQGSEATYESGFVIDKFPISRPNLTFSTLTVSNMSPEDSSIYLCSVADRGNSPLHFGNGTRLTVT.

CDR3 region: CASRYLDRPNEKLFF. The CDR3 region has the DNA TGTGCCAGCAGATATTTAGACAGACCTAATGAAAAACTGTTTTTT. The V and J genes are TRBV27 and TRBJ1-4, with a weak D call TRBD1 (5 bases). This CDR3 spans 15 amino acids. Trimming shortened V by 6 bases and J by 3 bases, and 14 bases separated the two germline ends. Germline V CDR1 and CDR2: MNHEY, SMNVEV (reference sequence).

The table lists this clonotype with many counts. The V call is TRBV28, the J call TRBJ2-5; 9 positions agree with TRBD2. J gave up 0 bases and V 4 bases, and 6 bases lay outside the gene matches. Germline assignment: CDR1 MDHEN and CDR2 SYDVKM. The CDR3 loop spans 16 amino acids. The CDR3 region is CASSSPIAGDQETQYF. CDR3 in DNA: TGTGCCAGCAGTTCTCCAATAGCGGGGGACCAAGAGACCCAGTACTTC.

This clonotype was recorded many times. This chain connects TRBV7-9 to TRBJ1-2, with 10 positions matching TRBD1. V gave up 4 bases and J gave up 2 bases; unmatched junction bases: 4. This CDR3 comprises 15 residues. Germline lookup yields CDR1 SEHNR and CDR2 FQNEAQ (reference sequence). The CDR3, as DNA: TGTGCCAGCAGCTCAGGGGACAGGGGAAACTATGGCTACACCTTC. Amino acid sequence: CASSSGDRGNYGYTF.

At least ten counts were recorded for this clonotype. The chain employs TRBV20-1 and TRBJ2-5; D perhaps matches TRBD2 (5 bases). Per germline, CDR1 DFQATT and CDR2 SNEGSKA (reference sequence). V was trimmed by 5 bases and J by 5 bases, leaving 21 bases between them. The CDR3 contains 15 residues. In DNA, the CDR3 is TGCAGTGCTCTCGGTCAGCGGCCTACCGGGGAGACCCAGTACTTC. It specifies CSALGQRPTGETQYF.

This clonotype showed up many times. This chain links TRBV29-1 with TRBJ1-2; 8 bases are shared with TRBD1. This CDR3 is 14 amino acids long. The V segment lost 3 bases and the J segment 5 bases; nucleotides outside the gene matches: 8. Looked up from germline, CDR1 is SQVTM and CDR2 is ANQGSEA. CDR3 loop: CSVDPTGEAYGYTF. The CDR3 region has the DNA TGCAGCGTTGACCCGACAGGGGAGGCGTATGGCTACACCTTC. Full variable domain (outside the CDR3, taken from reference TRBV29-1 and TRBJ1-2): SAVISQKPSRDICQRGTSLTIQCQVDSQVTMMFWYRQQPGQSLTLIATANQGSEATYESGFVIDKFPISRPNLTFSTLTVSNMSPEDSSIYLCSVDPTGEAYGYTFGSGTRLTVV.

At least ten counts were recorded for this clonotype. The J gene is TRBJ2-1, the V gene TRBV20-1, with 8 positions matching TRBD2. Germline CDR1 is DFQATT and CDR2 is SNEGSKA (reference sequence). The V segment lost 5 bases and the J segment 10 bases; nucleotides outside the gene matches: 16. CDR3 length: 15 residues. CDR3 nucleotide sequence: TGCAGTGCTCAGGGAAAAGCGGGGGCAGGTTTGGAGCAGTTCTTC. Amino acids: CSAQGKAGAGLEQFF.

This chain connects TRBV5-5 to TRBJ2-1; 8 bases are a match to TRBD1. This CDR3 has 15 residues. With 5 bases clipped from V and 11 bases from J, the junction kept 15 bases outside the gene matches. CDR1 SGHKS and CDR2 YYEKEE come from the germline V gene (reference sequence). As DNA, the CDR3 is TGTGCCAGCAGTCCAGGGGGCGATTTGGGATCTCAGCAGTTCTTC. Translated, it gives CASSPGGDLGSQQFF.

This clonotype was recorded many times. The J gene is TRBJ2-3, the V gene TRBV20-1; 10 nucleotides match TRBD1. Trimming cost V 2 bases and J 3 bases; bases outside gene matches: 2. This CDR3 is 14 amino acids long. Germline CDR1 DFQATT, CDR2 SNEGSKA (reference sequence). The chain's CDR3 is CSARRDRGTDTQYF. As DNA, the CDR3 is TGCAGTGCTAGACGGGACAGGGGAACAGATACGCAGTATTTT.

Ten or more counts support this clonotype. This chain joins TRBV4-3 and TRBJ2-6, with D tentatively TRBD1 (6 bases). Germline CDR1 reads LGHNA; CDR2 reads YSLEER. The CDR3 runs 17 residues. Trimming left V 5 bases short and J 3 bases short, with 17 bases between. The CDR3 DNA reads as TGCGCCAGCAGCGAGATGCCTGGGGGCCATGGGGCCAACGTCCTGACTTTC. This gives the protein CASSEMPGGHGANVLTF.

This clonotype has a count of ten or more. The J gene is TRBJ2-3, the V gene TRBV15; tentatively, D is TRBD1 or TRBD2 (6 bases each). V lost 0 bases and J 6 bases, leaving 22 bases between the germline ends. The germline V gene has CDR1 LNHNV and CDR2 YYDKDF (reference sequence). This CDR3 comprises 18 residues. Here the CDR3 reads CATSRDGTGAPSGDTQYF. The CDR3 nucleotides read TGTGCCACCAGCAGAGATGGGACGGGGGCCCCCTCAGGCGATACGCAGTATTTT.

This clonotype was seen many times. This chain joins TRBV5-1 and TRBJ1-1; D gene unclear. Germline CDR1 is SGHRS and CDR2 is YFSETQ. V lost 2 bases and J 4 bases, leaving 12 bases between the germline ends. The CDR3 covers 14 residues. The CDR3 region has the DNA TGCGCCAGCAGCTTCGGGTACGGAGCCACTGAAGCTTTCTTT. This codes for CASSFGYGATEAFF.

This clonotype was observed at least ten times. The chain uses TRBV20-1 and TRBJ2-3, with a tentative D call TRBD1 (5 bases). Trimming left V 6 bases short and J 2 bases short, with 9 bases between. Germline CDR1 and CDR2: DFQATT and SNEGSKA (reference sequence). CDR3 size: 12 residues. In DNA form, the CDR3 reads TGCAGTGCCCCCAGGGCCACAGATACGCAGTATTTT. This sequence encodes CSAPRATDTQYF.